This record looks at one T cell receptor beta chain sequence and its context. Its antigen remains unknown. The donors were in the approximately 120-subject validation cohort, distinct from the roughly 700-subject first cohort. This record comes from a study of cytomegalovirus exposure and HLA in healthy donors. The V gene end was trimmed by 4 bases and the J gene end by 8 bases; junction bases not matched to a gene: 10. There are 15 residues in the CDR3. The germline gives CDR1 LNHDA, CDR2 SQIVND (reference sequence). Study observations and caveats: The authors listed roughly 150 TCR beta chains as cytomegalovirus-associated. Rare sequences made up most TCRs, while some public TCRs were found in many donors.

Libraries were prepared by immunoSEQ multiplex PCR; TCRdb keeps only in-frame clonotypes and omits some of them. The table has about 190,000 clones, roughly 88% seen once; the top ten hold more than 1.1%. The rearrangement joins TRBV19 to TRBJ2-1, with 8 bases matching TRBD2. Sequenced: PBMCs. The TCR sequence derives from a woman younger than 35 in good health and CMV-seronegative. The CDR3 sequence: CASSSLKRETYEQFF. The CDR3 DNA reads TGTGCCAGTAGTAGCCTTAAGCGGGAGACGTATGAGCAGTTCTTC.